The 32 T cell receptor beta chains in this list originate from one sample, sequenced in a study of blood T cell repertoires in COVID-19 (TCRdb year 2020). Libraries were made using the immunoSEQ multiplex PCR assay. This immuneACCESS table, as held by TCRdb, lists in-frame sequences with V and J called but not all clones. Of the missing ones, under half trace to an unresolved V gene in checked studies; the others have no known cause. The table for this sample lists about 370,000 clones; 85% to 90% of them were counted only once. 0.95% to 1.1% of the sample is taken by the ten largest. Source material: PBMCs or T cells enriched from blood (not recorded which). The receptors shown here come from a man aged 18 to 29 who had recovered from COVID-19.

This rearrangement joins TRBV7-9 to TRBJ1-6; D unresolved. Germline V lookup: CDR1 SEHNR, CDR2 FQNEAQ (reference sequence). The CDR3 is 14 amino acids. The germline V and J ends were trimmed by 6 bases and 7 bases, with 13 bases remaining between them. CDR3 nucleotides: TGTGCCAGCAGGTCGGGGAGCCGGAATTCACCCCTCCACTTT. Translated: CASRSGSRNSPLHF.

Only a few counts were recorded for this clone. J is TRBJ1-1 and V is TRBV3-1 (or the pseudogene TRBV3-2); D unclear. The germline CDR1 and CDR2 sequences are LGHDT and YNNKEL (reference sequence). The germline V and J ends were trimmed by 3 bases and 0 bases, with 8 bases remaining between them. CDR3 length: 14 amino acids. CDR3 bases: TGTGCCAGCAGCCAGGGCCCCATGAACACTGAAGCTTTCTTT. Its translation is CASSQGPMNTEAFF.

The CDR3, as DNA: TGTGCCAGCAGCTTGGGGTTGGGACAGGGGGCAAATGAGCAGTTCTTC. Residues: CASSLGLGQGANEQFF. V and J are TRBV5-8 and TRBJ2-1; 12 bases are shared with TRBD1. V lost 0 bases and J lost 7; bases outside the gene matches: 5. The CDR3 contains 16 residues. Germline assignment: CDR1 SGHTS and CDR2 YDEGEE.

The rearrangement joins TRBV27 to TRBJ2-2; no clear D. CDR1 is MNHEY, CDR2 SMNVEV, per germline (reference sequence). V was trimmed by 2 bases and J by 6 bases, leaving 10 bases between them. This CDR3 contains 14 residues. CDR3: CASSLRVLPGELFF. The DNA of the CDR3 is TGTGCCAGCAGTTTACGGGTGCTCCCCGGGGAGCTGTTTTTT.

V and J are TRBV5-1 and TRBJ1-1, with 9 bases fitting TRBD1. V trimming: 4 bases; J trimming: 4 bases; junction bases outside the gene matches: 8. The germline V gene has CDR1 SGHRS and CDR2 YFSETQ. This CDR3 contains 15 residues. This CDR3 reads CASSLRPQGATEAFF. The CDR3 nucleotides are TGCGCCAGCAGCCTCCGCCCACAGGGGGCCACTGAAGCTTTCTTT.

Concerning this clone: Germline and junction disagree at one end, which may indicate a read error. V is TRBV3-1 (or the pseudogene TRBV3-2) and J is TRBJ2-5; D is unresolved. This CDR3 spans 11 amino acids. Germline CDR1 and CDR2: LGHDT and YNNKEL (reference sequence). CDR3 in DNA: TGTGCCAGCAGCCAAGACCGATTCCTAGACTTC. Translation: CASSQDRFLDF.

The CDR3 sequence: CASSLSVTYKAQYF. The CDR3 DNA follows: TGTGCCAGCAGTTTATCGGTGACTTACAAGGCGCAGTACTTC. The rearrangement joins TRBV27 to TRBJ2-7; D is unclear. CDR3 length: 14 residues. The V and J ends lost 0 bases and 9 bases respectively, with 15 bases between them. Germline V CDR1 and CDR2: MNHEY, SMNVEV (reference sequence).

The V call is TRBV5-6, the J call TRBJ2-7; D ambiguous. The CDR3 is 13 residues long. Trimming removed 1 base at V and 6 bases at J, with 11 bases between. Germline values: CDR1 SGHDT, CDR2 YYEEEE. DNA for the CDR3: TGTGCCAGCAGCTTGAGGCAGGCTCGCGAGCAGTACTTC. Translating gives CASSLRQAREQYF.

This clone came up many times. The rearrangement uses TRBV6-2 or TRBV6-3 and TRBJ1-1; D is unclear. The germline V gene encodes CDR1 MNHEY and CDR2 SVGEGT. Trimming took 5 bases from V and 7 from J, leaving 11 bases between them. The CDR3 spans 12 residues. The CDR3 loop reads CASSHSKLEAFF. CDR3 in DNA: TGTGCCAGCAGTCATTCGAAACTTGAAGCTTTCTTT.

The chain carries TRBV6-4 and TRBJ1-5; D gene unclear. With 6 bases removed from V and 8 bases from J, the gap between germline ends came to 8 bases. This CDR3 comprises 11 residues. Germline CDR1 reads MRHNA; CDR2 reads SNTAGT. The CDR3 is CASRPREPQHF. For the CDR3, the DNA is TGTGCCAGCAGGCCCCGGGAGCCCCAGCATTTT.

The J gene is TRBJ2-7, the V gene TRBV3-1 (or the pseudogene TRBV3-2); no firm D call. This CDR3 comprises 15 residues. The V gene's germline CDR1 is LGHDT and CDR2 YNNKEL (reference sequence). Trimming pared 1 base from V and 3 bases from J, leaving 13 bases between. The DNA of the CDR3 is TGTGCCAGCAGCCAAGGAGGCAGTTTTCTCTACGAGCAGTACTTC. Translating it yields CASSQGGSFLYEQYF.

The chain couples TRBV3-1 (or the pseudogene TRBV3-2) to TRBJ1-2; D is perhaps TRBD1 (6 bases). The CDR3 loop spans 14 amino acids. Looked up from germline, CDR1 is LGHDT and CDR2 is YNNKEL (reference sequence). Trimming shortened V by 1 base and J by 7 bases, and 13 bases separated the two germline ends. CDR3 protein: CASSQGQAVAGYTF. CDR3 sequence (DNA): TGTGCCAGCAGCCAAGGACAGGCCGTGGCTGGCTACACCTTC.

This sequence joins TRBV18 and TRBJ2-5; 7 positions agree with TRBD1. J lost 5 bases, V lost 4 bases, and 7 bases had no gene match. Germline CDR1 is KGHSH and CDR2 is LQKENI. This CDR3 is built from 14 residues. The CDR3 loop reads CASSLSRGLETQYF. CDR3 DNA: TGTGCCAGCTCACTCTCAAGGGGGCTGGAGACCCAGTACTTC.

This rearrangement joins TRBV30 to TRBJ1-5, with 10 bases fitting TRBD1. The ends lost 3 bases at V and 5 bases at J; junction bases unmatched: 4. CDR3 length: 14 residues. In germline, CDR1 is GTSNPN, CDR2 SVGIG (reference sequence). Written as DNA, the CDR3 is TGTGCCTGGAGCCCGGGACAGGGGTATCAGCCCCAGCATTTT. It translates to CAWSPGQGYQPQHF.

This chain joins TRBV5-1 and TRBJ2-1, with 12 bases that match TRBD2. V lost 3 bases, J lost 8 bases, and 27 bases stayed unmatched. CDR1 SGHRS and CDR2 YFSETQ come from the germline V gene. The CDR3 sequence is 22 residues long. The CDR3 nucleotides read TGCGCCAGCAGCTGGGGGGGACTGGACAGGATAACGCTAGCGGGAGGGCTGGATGAGCAGTTCTTC. Its protein product is CASSWGGLDRITLAGGLDEQFF.

The chain links TRBV7-3 to TRBJ2-2; D might be TRBD2 (6 bases). This CDR3 has 15 amino acids. V was shortened by 0 bases and J by 3 bases, with 8 bases between the two germline ends. Germline V CDR1 and CDR2: SGHTA, FQGTGA. The CDR3 sequence: CASSLTWGDTGELFF. CDR3 sequence (DNA): TGTGCCAGCAGCTTAACCTGGGGGGACACCGGGGAGCTGTTTTTT.

The rearrangement uses TRBV6-5 and TRBJ1-5, with D possibly matching TRBD1 (6 bases). The CDR3 extends over 12 amino acids. CDR1 MNHEY and CDR2 SVGAGI come from the germline V gene. V gave up 6 bases and J gave up 4 bases, with 7 bases separating them. The CDR3 DNA reads as TGTGCCAGCAGGACAGGTAATCAGCCCCAGCATTTT. Translated: CASRTGNQPQHF.

The chain carries TRBV19 and TRBJ2-3; 10 bases are a match to TRBD2. J lost 1 base, V lost 9 bases, and 10 bases had no gene match. Germline assignment: CDR1 LNHDA and CDR2 SQIVND (reference sequence). CDR3 length: 16 amino acids. The CDR3 region has the DNA TGTGCCAGCGGGACCCGTGGGACTAGCGGCACAGATACGCAGTATTTT. This codes for CASGTRGTSGTDTQYF. Combining the CDR3 with reference TRBV19 and TRBJ2-3 gives the whole variable domain DGGITQSPKYLFRKEGQNVTLSCEQNLNHDAMYWYRQDPGQGLRLIYYSQIVNDFQKGDIAEGYSVSREKKESFPLTVTSAQKNPTAFYLCASGTRGTSGTDTQYFGPGTRLTVL.

The chain links TRBV5-1 to TRBJ2-3; tentative D call: TRBD2 (6 bases). V gave up 7 bases and J gave up 0 bases, with 9 bases separating them. The CDR3 contains 13 residues. Germline V gene lookup returns CDR1 SGHRS and CDR2 YFSETQ. Here the CDR3 DNA reads TGCGCCAGCTGGAGGGCTAGCACAGATACGCAGTATTTT. It yields the protein CASWRASTDTQYF.

This clone was counted once. The gene calls are TRBV28 and TRBJ2-7; 9 positions agree with TRBD2. Per the germline V gene, CDR1 is MDHEN and CDR2 is SYDVKM. Trimming at V came to 5 bases and at J to 4 bases, leaving 6 bases not matched to a gene. The length of the CDR3 is 14 residues. CDR3 in amino acids: CASSRPGLAYEQYF. In DNA, the CDR3 is TGTGCCAGCAGTCGCCCGGGACTAGCTTACGAGCAGTACTTC. The whole variable domain, filled in from reference TRBV28 and TRBJ2-7, reads DVKVTQSSRYLVKRTGEKVFLECVQDMDHENMFWYRQDPGLGLRLIYFSYDVKMKEKGDIPEGYSVSREKKERFSLILESASTNQTSMYLCASSRPGLAYEQYFGPGTRLTVT.

V usage is TRBV23-1 and J usage is TRBJ1-6; D unclear. TRBV23-1 is identified as an open reading frame with a role that is uncertain. Trimming took off 4 bases at V and 8 bases at J, with 12 bases between the two ends. This CDR3 comprises 14 residues. CDR3 nucleotide sequence: TGCGCCAGCAGTCCACCCCAGAGGTATTCACCCCTCCACTTT. Amino acid sequence: CASSPPQRYSPLHF.

This chain connects TRBV11-3 to TRBJ2-1; 8 bases are a match to TRBD2. The CDR3 totals 15 residues. After removal of 0 bases from V and 7 bases from J, the junction contained 5 bases not matched to a gene. CDR1 and CDR2 (germline): SGHNT, YENEEA. CDR3 region: CASSLDGTSGNEQFF. CDR3 nucleotide sequence: TGTGCCAGCAGCTTAGATGGAACTAGCGGTAATGAGCAGTTCTTC.

The V call is TRBV28, the J call TRBJ2-7, with 12 bases identical to TRBD2. The V and J ends lost 8 bases and 6 bases, in that order; junction bases with no gene match: 5. Germline V gives CDR1 MDHEN, CDR2 SYDVKM. The CDR3 has 13 amino acids. CDR3 sequence reads: CASQTSGSVEQYF. The CDR3 DNA follows: TGTGCCAGCCAGACTAGCGGGAGTGTCGAGCAGTACTTC.

J is TRBJ2-7 and V is TRBV5-4; D perhaps matches TRBD1 (7 bases). The germline V gene has CDR1 SGHNT and CDR2 YYREEE (reference sequence). The length of the CDR3 is 17 residues. V shed 4 bases and J shed 1 base, with 21 bases lying between them. In DNA, the CDR3 is TGTGCCAGCAGCACGCCGGGAGTACGGGACAGATCCTACGAGCAGTACTTC. Its protein product is CASSTPGVRDRSYEQYF.

This rearrangement joins TRBV2 to TRBJ2-3; 8 bases align to TRBD2. The junction had 7 bases not matched to a gene; V was cut back by 4 bases and J by 4 bases. The CDR3 extends over 15 amino acids. Germline loops: CDR1 SNHLY, CDR2 FYNNEI. The CDR3 region has the DNA TGTGCCAGCAGTGTCGAGCGGGGGCCCGCAGATACGCAGTATTTT. Translated, it gives CASSVERGPADTQYF.

The rearrangement uses TRBV3-1 (or the pseudogene TRBV3-2) and TRBJ2-2; no clear D gene. The germline gives CDR1 LGHDT, CDR2 YNNKEL (reference sequence). This CDR3 has 12 residues. Trimming pared 3 bases from V and 6 bases from J, leaving 5 bases between. CDR3 sequence reads: CASSQGAGELFF. CDR3 sequence (DNA): TGTGCCAGCAGCCAGGGCGCCGGGGAGCTGTTTTTT.

This clone was seen a few times. This sample includes further DNA sequences coding for the same CDR3. This chain joins TRBV3-1 (or the pseudogene TRBV3-2) and TRBJ1-2, with D unresolved. Deletions cut 3 bases from V and 2 bases from J, with 4 bases between. In germline, CDR1 is LGHDT, CDR2 YNNKEL (reference sequence). The CDR3 contains 12 residues. CDR3 sequence reads: CASSQSNYGYTF. In nucleotides, the CDR3 is TGTGCCAGCAGCCAGAGCAACTATGGCTACACCTTC.

This clone has at least ten counts. V is TRBV6-2 or TRBV6-3 and J is TRBJ1-5; 7 positions agree with TRBD1. The CDR3 totals 16 residues. J lost 0 bases, V lost 6 bases, and 8 bases had no gene match. Germline values: CDR1 MNHEY, CDR2 SVGEGT. As DNA, the CDR3 is TGTGCCAGCAGCCCTCGGGACAGCTATAGCAATCAGCCCCAGCATTTT. This gives the protein CASSPRDSYSNQPQHF.

This clone was observed a single time. The rearrangement uses TRBV9 and TRBJ2-1, with 8 bases that match TRBD2. V lost 0 bases to trimming and J lost 3 bases; unmatched junction nucleotides: 5. Germline-derived CDR1 and CDR2 are SGDLS and YYNGEE. The CDR3 covers 16 residues. The CDR3 DNA follows: TGTGCCAGCAGCGTAGCTGGCGGGAGGTTCTACAATGAGCAGTTCTTC. It yields the protein CASSVAGGRFYNEQFF. Based on the CDR3 plus reference TRBV9 and TRBJ2-1, the full variable domain is DSGVTQTPKHLITATGQRVTLRCSPRSGDLSVYWYQQSLDQGLQFLIQYYNGEERAKGNILERFSAQQFPDLHSELNLSSLELGDSALYFCASSVAGGRFYNEQFFGPGTRLTVL.

The chain is built from TRBV7-2 and TRBJ1-2; 9 nucleotides match TRBD1. The trim removed 9 bases at V and 6 bases at J, leaving 8 bases unmatched. Germline V gene lookup returns CDR1 SGHTA and CDR2 FQGNSA. This CDR3 is built from 13 residues. CDR3 sequence (DNA): TGTGCCAGTTTACTGGGACAGGGAAATGGCTACACCTTC. It specifies CASLLGQGNGYTF.

The chain's CDR3 is CSVEDQDSDRAEQYF. The CDR3 coding sequence is TGCAGCGTTGAAGACCAGGACTCGGACAGGGCCGAGCAGTACTTC. This chain connects TRBV29-1 to TRBJ2-7, with 8 nucleotides matching TRBD1. V lost 0 bases, J lost 6 bases, and 10 bases stayed unmatched. Per the germline V gene, CDR1 is SQVTM and CDR2 is ANQGSEA. This CDR3 region has 15 residues.

This clone was detected many times. The chain joins TRBV7-6 to TRBJ2-1; D unresolved. Germline CDR1 SGHVS, CDR2 FNYEAQ. The CDR3 is made up of 13 amino acids. Trimming removed 3 bases from V and 7 bases from J, with 10 bases in between. The CDR3 coding sequence is TGTGCCAGCAGCTTCCTGAGTACGAATGAGCAGTTCTTC. Its translation: CASSFLSTNEQFF.